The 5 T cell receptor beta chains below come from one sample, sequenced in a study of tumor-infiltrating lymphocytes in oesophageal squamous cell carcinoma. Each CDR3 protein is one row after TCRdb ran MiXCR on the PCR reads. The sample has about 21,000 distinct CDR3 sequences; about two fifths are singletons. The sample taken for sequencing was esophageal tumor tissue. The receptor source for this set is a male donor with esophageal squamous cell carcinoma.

CDR3 amino acids: CAISESKRGGPNEQYF. CDR3 coding DNA: TGTGCCATCAGTGAGTCCAAGCGGGGGGGCCCCAATGAGCAGTACTTC. The chain has TRBV10-3 and TRBJ2-3; 10 positions match TRBD2. The J call is in doubt because the DNA end fits TRBJ2-7 better. This CDR3 is 16 amino acids long. Germline CDR1 reads ENHRY; CDR2 reads SYGVKD.

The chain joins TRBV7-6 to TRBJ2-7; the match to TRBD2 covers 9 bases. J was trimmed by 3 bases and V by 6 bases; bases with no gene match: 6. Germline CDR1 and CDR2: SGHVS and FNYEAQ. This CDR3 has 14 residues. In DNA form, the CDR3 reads TGTGCCAGCAGTAATGCAGCGGGAGGCTACGAGCAGTACTTC. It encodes CASSNAAGGYEQYF.

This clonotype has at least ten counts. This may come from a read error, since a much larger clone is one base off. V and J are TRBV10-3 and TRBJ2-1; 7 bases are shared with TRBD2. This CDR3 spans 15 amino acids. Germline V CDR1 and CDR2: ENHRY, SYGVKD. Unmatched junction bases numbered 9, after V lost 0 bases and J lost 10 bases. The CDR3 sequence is CAISESPSGLHEQFF. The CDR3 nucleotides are TGTGCCATCAGTGAGTCACCTAGCGGTCTACACGAGCAGTTCTTC.

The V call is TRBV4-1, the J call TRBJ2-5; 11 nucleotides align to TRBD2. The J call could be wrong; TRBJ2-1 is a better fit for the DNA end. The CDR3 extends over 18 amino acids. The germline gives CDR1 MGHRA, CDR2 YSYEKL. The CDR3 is CASSQERGTSGFQETQFF. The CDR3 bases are TGCGCCAGCAGCCAAGAACGGGGGACTAGCGGTTTCCAAGAGACCCAGTTCTTC.

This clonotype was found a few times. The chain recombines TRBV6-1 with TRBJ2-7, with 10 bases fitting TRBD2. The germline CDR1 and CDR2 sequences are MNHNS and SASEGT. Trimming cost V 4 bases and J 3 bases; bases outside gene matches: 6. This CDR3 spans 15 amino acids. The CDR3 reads CASSVGTSVRYEQYF. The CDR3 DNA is TGTGCCAGCAGTGTCGGGACTAGCGTACGCTACGAGCAGTACTTC.